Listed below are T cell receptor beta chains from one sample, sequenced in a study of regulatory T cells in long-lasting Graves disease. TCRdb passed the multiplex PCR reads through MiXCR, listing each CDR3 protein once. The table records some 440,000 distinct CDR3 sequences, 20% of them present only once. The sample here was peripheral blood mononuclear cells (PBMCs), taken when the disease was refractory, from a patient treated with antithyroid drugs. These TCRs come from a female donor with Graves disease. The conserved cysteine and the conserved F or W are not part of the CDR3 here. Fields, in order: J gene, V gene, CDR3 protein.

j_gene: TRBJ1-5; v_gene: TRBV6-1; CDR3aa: ASSLIVGSNQPQH
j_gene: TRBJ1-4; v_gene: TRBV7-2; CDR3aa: ASSRGGGSEKLF
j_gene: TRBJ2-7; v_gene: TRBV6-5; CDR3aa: ASSYWASGRDEQY
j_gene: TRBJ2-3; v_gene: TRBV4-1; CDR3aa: ASSQDPGTDTQY
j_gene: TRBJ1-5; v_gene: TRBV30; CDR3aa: AWGYGRTGGNDQPQH
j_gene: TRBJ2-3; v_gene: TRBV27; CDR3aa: ASRSGPFTDTQY
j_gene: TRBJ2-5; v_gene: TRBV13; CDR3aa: ASSLRLADLFQETQY
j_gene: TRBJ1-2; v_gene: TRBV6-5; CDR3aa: ASSYNGQGRYT
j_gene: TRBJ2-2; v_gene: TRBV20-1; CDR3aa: SARAPGLAGPTGELF
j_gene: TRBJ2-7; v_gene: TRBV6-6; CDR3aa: ASSYSPSGAIYEQY
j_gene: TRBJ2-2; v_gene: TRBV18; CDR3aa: ASSPLPTANTGELF
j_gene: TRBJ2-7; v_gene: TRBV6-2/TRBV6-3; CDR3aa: ASKESGPRSGQY
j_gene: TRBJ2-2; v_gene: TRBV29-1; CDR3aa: SVGGQTGELF